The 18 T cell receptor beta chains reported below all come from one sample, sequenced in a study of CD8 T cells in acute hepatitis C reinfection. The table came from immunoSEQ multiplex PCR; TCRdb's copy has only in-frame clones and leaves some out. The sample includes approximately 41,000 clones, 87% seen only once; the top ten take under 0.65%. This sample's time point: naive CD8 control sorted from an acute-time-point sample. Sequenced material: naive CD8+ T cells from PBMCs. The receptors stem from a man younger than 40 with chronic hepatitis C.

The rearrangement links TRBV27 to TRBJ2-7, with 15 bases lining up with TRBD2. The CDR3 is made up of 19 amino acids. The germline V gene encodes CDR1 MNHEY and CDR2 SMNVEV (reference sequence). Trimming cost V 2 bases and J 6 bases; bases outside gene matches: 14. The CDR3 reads CASSLGGLAGGPKGGEQYF. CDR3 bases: TGTGCCAGCAGTTTAGGGGGACTAGCGGGAGGTCCCAAGGGGGGCGAGCAGTACTTC.

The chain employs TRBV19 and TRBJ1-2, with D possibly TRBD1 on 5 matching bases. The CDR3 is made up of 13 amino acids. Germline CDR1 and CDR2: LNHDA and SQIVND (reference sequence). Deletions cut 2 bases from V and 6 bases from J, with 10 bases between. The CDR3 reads CASSIWGADGYTF. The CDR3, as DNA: TGTGCCAGTAGTATATGGGGCGCGGATGGCTACACCTTC.

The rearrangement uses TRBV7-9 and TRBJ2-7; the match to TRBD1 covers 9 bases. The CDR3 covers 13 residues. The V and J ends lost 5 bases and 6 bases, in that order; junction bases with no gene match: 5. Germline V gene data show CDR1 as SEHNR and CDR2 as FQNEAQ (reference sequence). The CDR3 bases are TGTGCCAGCAGCAACCGGGACAGGGTCGAGCAGTACTTC. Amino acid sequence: CASSNRDRVEQYF.

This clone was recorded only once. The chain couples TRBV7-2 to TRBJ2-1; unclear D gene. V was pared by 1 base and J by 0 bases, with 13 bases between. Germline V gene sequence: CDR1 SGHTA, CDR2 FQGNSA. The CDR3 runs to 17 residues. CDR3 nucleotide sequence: TGTGCCAGCAGCTTAGACCCTAACGACCTCTCCTACAATGAGCAGTTCTTC. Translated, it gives CASSLDPNDLSYNEQFF.

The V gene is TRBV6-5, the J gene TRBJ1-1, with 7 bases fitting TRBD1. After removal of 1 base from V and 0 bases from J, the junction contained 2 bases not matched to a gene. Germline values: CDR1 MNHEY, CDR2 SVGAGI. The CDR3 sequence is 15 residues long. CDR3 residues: CASSYYRGLNTEAFF. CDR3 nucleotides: TGTGCCAGCAGTTACTATAGGGGGCTGAACACTGAAGCTTTCTTT.

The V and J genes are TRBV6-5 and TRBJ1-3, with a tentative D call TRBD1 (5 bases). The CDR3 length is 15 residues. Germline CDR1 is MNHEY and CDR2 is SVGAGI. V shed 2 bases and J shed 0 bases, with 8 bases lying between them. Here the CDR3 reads CASSYNGGSGNTIYF. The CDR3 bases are TGTGCCAGCAGTTACAATGGGGGCTCTGGAAACACCATATATTTT.

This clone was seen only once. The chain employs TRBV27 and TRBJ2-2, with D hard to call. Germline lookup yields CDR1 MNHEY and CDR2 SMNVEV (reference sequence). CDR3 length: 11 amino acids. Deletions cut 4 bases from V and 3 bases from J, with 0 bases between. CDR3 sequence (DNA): TGTGCCAGCAGTTACACCGGGGAGCTGTTTTTT. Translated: CASSYTGELFF.

DNA for the CDR3: TGTGCCAGCAGCTTGGCCCCCCTAGGAAGGCCAGATACGCAGTATTTT. It encodes CASSLAPLGRPDTQYF. V usage is TRBV5-6 and J usage is TRBJ2-3, with D hard to call. The CDR3 spans 16 residues. Trimming cost V 0 bases and J 4 bases, with 15 bases left between them. CDR1 is SGHDT, CDR2 YYEEEE, per germline.

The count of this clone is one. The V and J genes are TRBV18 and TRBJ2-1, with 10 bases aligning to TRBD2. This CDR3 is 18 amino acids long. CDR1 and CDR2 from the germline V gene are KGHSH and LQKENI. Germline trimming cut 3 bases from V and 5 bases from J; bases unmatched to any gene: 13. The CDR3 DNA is TGTGCCAGCTCACCTATTCCCGGGACTAGCGCGTCTAACAATGAGCAGTTCTTC. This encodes CASSPIPGTSASNNEQFF. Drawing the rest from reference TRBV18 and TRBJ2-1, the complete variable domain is NAGVMQNPRHLVRRRGQEARLRCSPMKGHSHVYWYRQLPEEGLKFMVYLQKENIIDESGMPKERFSAEFPKEGPSILRIQQVVRGDSAAYFCASSPIPGTSASNNEQFFGPGTRLTVL.

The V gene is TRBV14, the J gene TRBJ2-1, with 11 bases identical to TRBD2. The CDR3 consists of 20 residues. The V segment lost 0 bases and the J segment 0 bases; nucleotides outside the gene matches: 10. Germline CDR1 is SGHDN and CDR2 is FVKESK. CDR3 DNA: TGTGCCAGCAGCCAAGACGTGCCTAGCGGGAGGTCAAGCTCCTACAATGAGCAGTTCTTC. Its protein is CASSQDVPSGRSSSYNEQFF.

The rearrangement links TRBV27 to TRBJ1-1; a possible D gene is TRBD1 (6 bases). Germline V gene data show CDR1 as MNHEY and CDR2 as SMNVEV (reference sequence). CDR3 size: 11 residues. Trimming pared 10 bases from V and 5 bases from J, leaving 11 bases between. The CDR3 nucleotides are TGTGCCACCTCCCAGGGGACTGAAGCTTTCTTT. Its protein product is CATSQGTEAFF.

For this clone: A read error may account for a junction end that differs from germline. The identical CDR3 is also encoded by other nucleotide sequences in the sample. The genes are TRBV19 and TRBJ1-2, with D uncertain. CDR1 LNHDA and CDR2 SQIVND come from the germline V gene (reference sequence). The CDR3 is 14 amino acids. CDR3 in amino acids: CASSPGPNLNGYTF. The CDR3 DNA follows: TGTGCCAGTAGTCCCGGTCCGAATCTAAATGGCTATACCTTC.

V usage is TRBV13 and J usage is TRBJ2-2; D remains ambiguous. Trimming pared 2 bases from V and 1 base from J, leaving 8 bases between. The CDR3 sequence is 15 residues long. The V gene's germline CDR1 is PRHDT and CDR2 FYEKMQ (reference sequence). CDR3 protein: CASSLSSGNTGELFF. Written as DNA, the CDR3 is TGTGCCAGCAGCTTATCGTCAGGGAACACCGGGGAGCTGTTTTTT.

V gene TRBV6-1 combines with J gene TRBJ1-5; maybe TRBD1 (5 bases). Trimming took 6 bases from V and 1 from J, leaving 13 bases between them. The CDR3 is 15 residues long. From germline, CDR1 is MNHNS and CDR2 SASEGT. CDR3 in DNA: TGTGCCAGCAGCCGGGACGTGGCCAGCAATCAGCCCCAGCATTTT. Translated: CASSRDVASNQPQHF.

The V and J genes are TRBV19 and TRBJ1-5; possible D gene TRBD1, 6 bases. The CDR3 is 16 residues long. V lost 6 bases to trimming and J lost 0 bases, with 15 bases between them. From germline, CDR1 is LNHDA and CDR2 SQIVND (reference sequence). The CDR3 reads CASRYRTENSNQPQHF. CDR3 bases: TGTGCCAGTAGATATAGGACAGAAAATAGCAATCAGCCCCAGCATTTT. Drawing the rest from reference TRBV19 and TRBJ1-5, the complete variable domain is DGGITQSPKYLFRKEGQNVTLSCEQNLNHDAMYWYRQDPGQGLRLIYYSQIVNDFQKGDIAEGYSVSREKKESFPLTVTSAQKNPTAFYLCASRYRTENSNQPQHFGDGTRLSIL.

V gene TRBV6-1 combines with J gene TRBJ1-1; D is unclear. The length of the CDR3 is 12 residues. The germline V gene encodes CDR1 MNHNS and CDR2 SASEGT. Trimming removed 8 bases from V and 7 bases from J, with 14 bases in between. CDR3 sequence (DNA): TGTGCCAGCCCCAAGGCACCGAATGAAGCTTTCTTT. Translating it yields CASPKAPNEAFF.

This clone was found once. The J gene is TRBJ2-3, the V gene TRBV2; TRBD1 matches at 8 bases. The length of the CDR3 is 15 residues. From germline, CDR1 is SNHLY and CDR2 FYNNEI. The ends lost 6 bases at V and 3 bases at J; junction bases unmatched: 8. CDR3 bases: TGTGCCAGCAGGGCCGGGGACAGGAAGACAGATACGCAGTATTTT. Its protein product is CASRAGDRKTDTQYF.

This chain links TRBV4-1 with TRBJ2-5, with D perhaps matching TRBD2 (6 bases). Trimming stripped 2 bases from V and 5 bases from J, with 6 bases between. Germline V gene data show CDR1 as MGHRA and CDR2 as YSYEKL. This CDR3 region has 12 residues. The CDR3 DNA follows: TGCGCCAGCAGCCAAAGCGGGGAGACCCAGTACTTC. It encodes CASSQSGETQYF.